The 5 T cell receptor beta chains presented below share a single source sample, sequenced in a study of vaccination effects on CD4 cells after COVID-19. Antigens of these TCRs are unknown. Viral peptide pool expansion of antigen-specific CD4+ T cells preceded sequencing in the ViraFEST assay. Cultured cells yielded isolated CD4+ T cells after less than 11 days. The person had a PCR-confirmed SARS-CoV-2 infection during March to December 2020. This table comes from immunoSEQ multiplex PCR, and its TCRdb copy is limited to in-frame clones, with some not included. There are around 40,000 clones in the sample; 65% to 70% occur only once, and 25% to 35% lies in the top ten. Sequenced here: CD4+ T cells from PBMCs cultured with a peptide pool, sampled before COVID-19 vaccination. The receptors stem from a human donor who had a prior SARS-CoV-2 infection.

The J gene is TRBJ1-2, the V gene TRBV9; no definite D call. The germline CDR1 and CDR2 sequences are SGDLS and YYNGEE. Deletions cut 1 base from V and 4 bases from J, with 11 bases between. CDR3 length: 14 amino acids. CDR3 amino acids: CASSVSPLTYGYTF. As DNA, the CDR3 is TGTGCCAGCAGCGTATCCCCCTTGACCTATGGCTACACCTTC. Variable domain in full (rest from reference TRBV9 and TRBJ1-2): DSGVTQTPKHLITATGQRVTLRCSPRSGDLSVYWYQQSLDQGLQFLIQYYNGEERAKGNILERFSAQQFPDLHSELNLSSLELGDSALYFCASSVSPLTYGYTFGSGTRLTVV.

The chain uses TRBV7-6 and TRBJ1-1; D unresolved. Germline V gene data show CDR1 as SGHVS and CDR2 as FNYEAQ. V gave up 0 bases and J gave up 4 bases, with 15 bases separating them. The CDR3 runs to 16 residues. The CDR3 reads CASSLASLGLATEAFF. The CDR3 DNA reads as TGTGCCAGCAGCTTAGCGTCTCTCGGGTTGGCCACTGAAGCTTTCTTT.

The chain uses TRBV12-5 and TRBJ2-1; 8 nucleotides match TRBD2. This CDR3 contains 14 residues. Looked up from germline, CDR1 is LGHNT and CDR2 is FRNRAP. The junction had 9 bases not matched to a gene; V was cut back by 7 bases and J by 7 bases. The CDR3 bases are TGTGCTAGTGACCCTGGACTAGCAGTGAATGAGCAGTTCTTC. Translated: CASDPGLAVNEQFF.

As to this clone: A junction end diverges from the germline sequence, so it may reflect a read error. The genes are TRBV11-2 and TRBJ2-1; possibly TRBD2 for D (6 bases). This CDR3 region has 15 residues. The germline V gene has CDR1 SGHAT and CDR2 FQNNGV. Written as DNA, the CDR3 is TGTGCCAGCACCTTATCCGGGACTCTCTACAATGAGCAGTTCTTC. Residues: CASTLSGTLYNEQFF.

The V and J genes are TRBV2 and TRBJ1-4, with D tentatively TRBD1 (5 bases). Germline V CDR1 and CDR2: SNHLY, FYNNEI. The V gene lost 2 bases and the J gene lost 7 bases, with 14 bases spanning the gap. The CDR3 loop spans 15 amino acids. The CDR3 nucleotides read TGTGCCAGCAGTGAAACAGCAGGGTCGCGTGAAAAACTGTTTTTT. This codes for CASSETAGSREKLFF.